This is a list of T cell receptor beta chains from one sample in a study of blood T cell repertoires in COVID-19. The assay was immunoSEQ multiplex PCR, and TCRdb's table has in-frame clones only and misses some. There are about 80,000 clones in the sample; around 83% occur only once, and approximately 10% lies in the top ten. The specimen sequenced was peripheral blood. The receptors shown here come from a human donor in a cohort sampled during active COVID-19. Both conserved end residues are part of each CDR3. Fields, in order: clone size, J gene, V gene, D gene, CDR3 protein, CDR3 DNA. The D gene is left open where the match is weak. Some rows mark clone size as missing; the rest say once, few, many or name a class of expanded clone.

>.|TRBJ2-1|TRBV11-2|.
CASSIPRAVEDEQFF
TGTGCCAGCAGTATTCCTAGGGCAGTGGAGGATGAGCAGTTCTTC
>.|TRBJ2-7|TRBV3-1/TRBV3-2|.
CASSQALNRVYEQYF
TGTGCCAGCAGCCAAGCTCTAAACAGGGTCTATGAGCAGTACTTC
>.|TRBJ2-6|TRBV5-1|.
CASSLVGGANVLTF
TGCGCCAGCAGCTTGGTGGGCGGGGCCAACGTCCTGACTTTC
>.|TRBJ2-7|TRBV5-1|.
CASSEQPLYEQYF
TGCGCCAGCAGTGAACAGCCCCTCTACGAGCAGTACTTC
>.|TRBJ1-4|TRBV10-3|.
CAISEEDEKLFF
TGTGCCATCAGTGAGGAGGATGAAAAACTGTTTTTT
>.|TRBJ2-7|TRBV5-1|.
CASSLEPGGSYEQYF
TGCGCCAGCAGCTTGGAGCCCGGAGGGAGCTACGAGCAGTACTTC
>.|TRBJ2-3|TRBV5-1|.
CASRNEGADTQYF
TGCGCCAGCAGAAATGAGGGGGCAGATACGCAGTATTTT
>.|TRBJ1-6|TRBV5-1|.
CASSLKGQSSYNSPLHF
TGCGCCAGCAGCTTAAAAGGACAGAGCTCCTATAATTCACCCCTCCACTTT
>.|TRBJ2-1|TRBV9|TRBD2
CASIHGTGGGYNEQFF
TGTGCCAGCATCCATGGGACGGGGGGAGGATACAATGAGCAGTTCTTC
>.|TRBJ2-7|TRBV3-1/TRBV3-2|TRBD1
CASSLPGQGTYEQYF
TGTGCCAGCAGCCTTCCGGGACAGGGAACCTACGAGCAGTACTTC
>.|TRBJ2-1|TRBV5-6|.
CASSLSGASSYNEQFF
TGTGCCAGCAGCTTGTCAGGGGCGAGCTCCTACAATGAGCAGTTCTTC
>.|TRBJ2-4|TRBV20-1|TRBD1
CSASRQGIENIQYF
TGCAGTGCTAGTAGACAGGGGATCGAAAACATTCAGTACTTC
>.|TRBJ2-7|TRBV5-4|.
CASSPHRDGYEQYF
TGTGCCAGCAGCCCCCACAGGGACGGGTACGAGCAGTACTTC
>.|TRBJ2-2|TRBV5-4|.
CASSLTGTGELFF
TGTGCCAGCAGCTTAACAGGCACCGGGGAGCTGTTTTTT
>.|TRBJ2-3|TRBV19|TRBD1
CASNPRSDRGTDTQYF
TGTGCCAGTAATCCTCGGTCGGACAGGGGTACAGATACGCAGTATTTT
>.|TRBJ2-2|TRBV5-1|.
CASSLAGVGELFF
TGCGCCAGCAGCTTAGCAGGGGTTGGGGAGCTGTTTTTT
>.|TRBJ2-1|TRBV28|.
CASSLVGTGTSYNEQFF
TGTGCCAGCAGTCTTGTTGGAACAGGTACCTCCTACAATGAGCAGTTCTTC
>.|TRBJ2-1|TRBV5-4|.
CASSTRVANEQFF
TGTGCCAGCAGCACCAGGGTAGCCAATGAGCAGTTCTTC
>.|TRBJ1-2|TRBV4-2|.
CASSQEGVRAYGYTF
TGTGCCAGCAGCCAAGAAGGCGTCAGGGCTTATGGCTACACCTTC
>.|TRBJ1-1|TRBV11-3|TRBD1
CASSFRQGTEAFF
TGTGCCAGCAGCTTCAGACAGGGTACTGAAGCTTTCTTT
>.|TRBJ1-5|TRBV10-3|.
CAIRGQGGEPQHF
TGTGCCATCAGGGGGCAGGGAGGTGAGCCCCAGCATTTT
>.|TRBJ1-5|TRBV9|TRBD1
CASSGGQGNQPQHF
TGTGCCAGCAGCGGTGGACAGGGCAATCAGCCCCAGCATTTT
>.|TRBJ1-3|TRBV6-5|TRBD1
CASRQGAGNTIYF
TGTGCCAGCAGACAGGGGGCAGGGAACACCATATATTTT
>.|TRBJ2-5|TRBV3-1/TRBV3-2|.
CASSQGSAGVYQYF
TGTGCCAGCAGCCAAGGTTCTGCAGGGGTGTACCAGTACTTC
>.|TRBJ1-5|TRBV28|TRBD1
CASSGQGSQPQHF
TGTGCCAGCAGTGGACAGGGAAGCCAGCCCCAGCATTTT
>.|TRBJ2-1|TRBV5-4|TRBD2
CASSLATGGLYNEQFF
TGTGCCAGCAGCTTGGCCACGGGGGGGCTCTACAATGAGCAGTTCTTC
>once|TRBJ1-5|TRBV5-6|.
CASSLTVTLGNQPQHF
TGTGCCAGCAGCTTGACAGTGACGTTGGGCAATCAGCCCCAGCATTTT
>.|TRBJ2-2|TRBV5-8|TRBD2
CASSFTGTNVWGLPGELFF
TGTGCCAGCAGTTTTACCGGGACTAACGTTTGGGGTCTGCCCGGGGAGCTGTTTTTT
>.|TRBJ1-6|TRBV18|.
CASSPEGGSSPLHF
TGTGCCAGCTCACCTGAGGGGGGGAGTTCACCCCTCCACTTT
>.|TRBJ2-7|TRBV11-3|.
CASSFLGARAEQYF
TGTGCCAGCAGCTTTTTGGGCGCACGCGCCGAGCAGTACTTC
>once|TRBJ1-1|TRBV5-1|TRBD1
CASSLPDRGAEAFF
TGCGCCAGCAGCTTGCCCGACAGGGGCGCTGAAGCTTTCTTT
>.|TRBJ2-7|TRBV24-1|TRBD1
CATSDPGQVPYEQYF
TGTGCCACCAGTGACCCGGGACAGGTTCCTTACGAGCAGTACTTC
>.|TRBJ2-7|TRBV12-3/TRBV12-4|TRBD1
CASSPGTDYEQYF
TGTGCCAGCAGTCCAGGGACAGACTACGAGCAGTACTTC
>.|TRBJ2-2|TRBV7-8|TRBD2
CASSLVAGTNSGELFF
TGTGCCAGCAGCTTAGTGGCAGGGACTAATTCCGGGGAGCTGTTTTTT
>.|TRBJ1-4|TRBV11-3|.
CASSFSRQAANEKLFF
TGTGCCAGCAGCTTCTCCCGACAGGCGGCTAATGAAAAACTGTTTTTT
>.|TRBJ1-6|TRBV19|TRBD1
CASRDRGSYNSPLHF
TGTGCCAGTAGGGACAGGGGTTCGTATAATTCACCCCTCCACTTT
>.|TRBJ2-1|TRBV30|.
CAWSVRLASDEQFF
TGTGCCTGGAGTGTTAGGCTAGCGAGCGATGAGCAGTTCTTC
>once|TRBJ1-4|TRBV6-5|.
CASSYSESLNEKLFF
TGTGCCAGCAGTTACTCGGAGTCTTTGAATGAAAAACTGTTTTTT
>few|TRBJ2-1|TRBV28|.
CASSWRRSYNEQFF
TGTGCCAGCAGTTGGAGGCGCTCCTACAATGAGCAGTTCTTC
>.|TRBJ2-3|TRBV30|.
CAFSPEGGYTDTQYF
TGTGCCTTCTCACCGGAGGGCGGCTACACAGATACGCAGTATTTT
>.|TRBJ2-3|TRBV7-3|.
CASSDRGTDTQYF
TGTGCCAGCAGCGACCGGGGCACAGATACGCAGTATTTT
>.|TRBJ1-3|TRBV28|.
CASSLYQDRTLSGNTIYF
TGTGCCAGCAGTTTATATCAAGACAGGACCCTCTCTGGAAACACCATATATTTT
>.|TRBJ2-5|TRBV5-1|TRBD1
CASRGAGGQETQYF
TGCGCCAGCCGGGGCGCAGGGGGCCAAGAGACCCAGTACTTC
>.|TRBJ1-1|TRBV27|.
CASSLQGVGRDTEAFF
TGTGCCAGCAGCCTACAGGGAGTCGGGCGTGACACTGAAGCTTTCTTT
>.|TRBJ2-2|TRBV5-1|.
CASSLAVRGTGELFF
TGCGCCAGCAGCTTGGCCGTTCGCGGTACCGGGGAGCTGTTTTTT
>.|TRBJ2-7|TRBV2|.
CASREGSYEQYF
TGTGCCAGCAGGGAGGGGTCCTACGAGCAGTACTTC
>.|TRBJ2-7|TRBV7-8|TRBD2
CASSLGSELAGGLF
TGTGCCAGCAGCTTGGGGTCGGAACTAGCGGGGGGGCTATTC
>.|TRBJ2-1|TRBV5-4|TRBD2
CASSSKRETYNEQFF
TGTGCCAGCAGCTCTAAGCGGGAAACGTACAATGAGCAGTTCTTC
>.|TRBJ2-5|TRBV10-3|TRBD2
CAIREGETQYF
TGTGCCATCCGGGAGGGAGAGACCCAGTACTTC
>.|TRBJ2-1|TRBV4-1|.
CASSQDTGYNEQFF
TGCGCCAGCAGCCAAGACACAGGGTACAATGAGCAGTTCTTC
>.|TRBJ2-5|TRBV15|TRBD2
CATSEPGTSGPQETQYF
TGTGCCACCAGCGAGCCAGGGACTAGCGGACCCCAAGAGACCCAGTACTTC
>.|TRBJ1-6|TRBV15|TRBD1
CATSRDKGQSSYNSPLHF
TGTGCCACCAGCAGAGATAAGGGACAGAGCTCCTATAATTCACCCCTCCACTTT
>.|TRBJ1-3|TRBV28|TRBD1
CASSASGTGRNTIYF
TGTGCCAGCAGTGCCTCCGGGACAGGGAGGAACACCATATATTTT
>.|TRBJ1-3|TRBV7-8|.
CASSLLGTHAGNTIYF
TGTGCCAGCAGCCTCCTTGGGACACACGCTGGAAACACCATATATTTT
>.|TRBJ1-2|TRBV28|TRBD1
CASSFGTGVYYTF
TGTGCCAGCAGTTTCGGGACAGGGGTCTACTACACCTTC
>.|TRBJ1-2|TRBV18|TRBD1
CASSLQGDGGYTF
TGTGCCAGCTCACTCCAGGGGGACGGTGGCTACACCTTC
>.|TRBJ2-7|TRBV6-5|.
CASSTQASYEQYF
TGTGCCAGCAGTACCCAGGCCTCCTACGAGCAGTACTTC
>.|TRBJ2-1|TRBV12-3/TRBV12-4|TRBD2
CASRGLSYNEQFF
TGTGCCAGCAGGGGACTATCCTACAATGAGCAGTTCTTC
>.|TRBJ1-5|TRBV18|.
CASTNKGGGNQPQHF
TGTGCCAGCACGAACAAGGGGGGGGGTAATCAGCCCCAGCATTTT